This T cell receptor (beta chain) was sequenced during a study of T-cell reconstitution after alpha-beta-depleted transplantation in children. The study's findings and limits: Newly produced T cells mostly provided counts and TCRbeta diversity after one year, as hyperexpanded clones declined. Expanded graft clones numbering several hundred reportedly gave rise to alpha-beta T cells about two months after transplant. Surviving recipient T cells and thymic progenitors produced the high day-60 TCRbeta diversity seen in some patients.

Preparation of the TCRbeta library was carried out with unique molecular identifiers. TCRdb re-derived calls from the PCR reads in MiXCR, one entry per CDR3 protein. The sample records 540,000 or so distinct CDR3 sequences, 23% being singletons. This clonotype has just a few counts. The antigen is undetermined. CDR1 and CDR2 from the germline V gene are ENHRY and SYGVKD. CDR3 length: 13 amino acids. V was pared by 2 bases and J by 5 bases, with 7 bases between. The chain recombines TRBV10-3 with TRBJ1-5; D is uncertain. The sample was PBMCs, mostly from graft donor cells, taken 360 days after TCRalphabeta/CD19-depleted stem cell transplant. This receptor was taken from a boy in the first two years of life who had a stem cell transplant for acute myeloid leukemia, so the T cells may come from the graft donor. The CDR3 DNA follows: TGTGCCATCAGTGAGGGAGAGGATCAGCCCCAGCATTTT. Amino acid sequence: CAISEGEDQPQHF.